Listed here are 28 T cell receptor beta chains from one sample, sequenced in a study of cytomegalovirus exposure and HLA in healthy donors. PCR used 60 Vbeta primers and 13 Jbeta primers. The repertoire was sequenced with immunoSEQ multiplex PCR; TCRdb's copy has only in-frame clones and lacks some. The table has about 83,000 clones, about 81% seen once. The sequencing input was PBMCs. The receptors here all came from a man in his 60s in good health and CMV-seronegative.

This chain joins TRBV7-9 and TRBJ2-2; 7 bases are shared with TRBD2. The V gene end was trimmed by 2 bases and the J gene end by 0 bases; junction bases not matched to a gene: 3. Germline assignment: CDR1 SEHNR and CDR2 FQNEAQ (reference sequence). CDR3 length equals 16 residues. CDR3 DNA: TGTGCCAGCAGCTTACCCAGCGGGGCGAACACCGGGGAGCTGTTTTTT. Encoded protein: CASSLPSGANTGELFF. Filled out from reference TRBV7-9 and TRBJ2-2, the complete variable domain reads DTGVSQNPRHKITKRGQNVTFRCDPISEHNRLYWYRQTLGQGPEFLTYFQNEAQLEKSRLLSDRFSAERPKGSFSTLEIQRTEQGDSAMYLCASSLPSGANTGELFFGEGSRLTVL.

This clone appeared a single time. The chain joins TRBV5-6 to TRBJ2-1, with 12 bases lining up with TRBD1. The J segment lost 6 bases and the V segment lost 5 bases, leaving 3 bases of the junction unmatched. The germline CDR1 and CDR2 sequences are SGHDT and YYEEEE. The CDR3 contains 14 residues. CDR3: CASRGQGAFNEQFF. The DNA of the CDR3 is TGTGCCAGCAGGGGACAGGGGGCGTTCAATGAGCAGTTCTTC. Drawing the rest from reference TRBV5-6 and TRBJ2-1, the complete variable domain is DAGVTQSPTHLIKTRGQQVTLRCSPKSGHDTVSWYQQALGQGPQFIFQYYEEEERQRGNFPDRFSGHQFPNYSSELNVNALLLGDSALYLCASRGQGAFNEQFFGPGTRLTVL.

This clone appeared a single time. J is TRBJ1-5 and V is TRBV5-5, with 10 positions matching TRBD1. CDR1 is SGHKS and CDR2 is YYEKEE in the germline V gene (reference sequence). This CDR3 has 15 residues. The trim removed 4 bases at V and 4 bases at J, leaving 5 bases unmatched. The CDR3 sequence is CASSPTGGLNQPQHF. In DNA, the CDR3 is TGTGCCAGCAGCCCGACAGGGGGCCTAAATCAGCCCCAGCATTTT.

The chain carries TRBV9 and TRBJ2-2; TRBD2 might be the D (7 bases). V was clipped by 4 bases and J by 4 bases, with 17 bases between them. Germline V gene lookup returns CDR1 SGDLS and CDR2 YYNGEE. The CDR3 extends over 16 amino acids. The CDR3 protein is CASSQGWGGSTGELFF. CDR3 nucleotide sequence: TGTGCCAGCAGCCAGGGGTGGGGGGGAAGCACCGGGGAGCTGTTTTTT.

This clone showed up just a few times. The chain joins TRBV6-5 to TRBJ2-2; D may be TRBD1 (6 bases). Trimming pared 0 bases from V and 9 bases from J, leaving 8 bases between. Germline assignment: CDR1 MNHEY and CDR2 SVGAGI. This CDR3 comprises 13 residues. The CDR3: CASSYSGARELFF. As DNA, the CDR3 is TGTGCCAGCAGTTACTCGGGGGCCCGGGAGCTGTTTTTT.

The rearrangement joins TRBV7-9 to TRBJ1-1; TRBD1 matches at 8 bases. J was trimmed by 3 bases and V by 5 bases; bases with no gene match: 5. Germline lookup yields CDR1 SEHNR and CDR2 FQNEAQ (reference sequence). The CDR3 totals 14 residues. CDR3 nucleotides: TGTGCCAGCAGCCTCAGGGGGCGTCACACTGAAGCTTTCTTT. Protein product: CASSLRGRHTEAFF.

This clone was recorded a few times. The rearrangement uses TRBV7-3 and TRBJ2-3; weak D call: TRBD2 (7 bases). Germline CDR1 and CDR2: SGHTA and FQGTGA. The CDR3 covers 15 residues. The V and J ends lost 5 bases and 2 bases respectively, with 14 bases between them. The DNA for the CDR3 is TGTGCCAGCAGCCCAGCGGGACACCCCACAGATACGCAGTATTTT. Translating it yields CASSPAGHPTDTQYF.

The rearrangement uses TRBV2 and TRBJ2-1; 11 bases align to TRBD1. In germline, CDR1 is SNHLY, CDR2 FYNNEI. V lost 5 bases and J lost 8; bases outside the gene matches: 5. CDR3 length: 14 amino acids. The CDR3 loop reads CASSRDRGADEQFF. In nucleotides, the CDR3 is TGTGCCAGCAGTCGGGACAGGGGGGCCGATGAGCAGTTCTTC.

The chain employs TRBV11-3 and TRBJ2-1, with D possibly TRBD2 on 6 matching bases. The CDR3 contains 15 residues. Trimming shortened V by 5 bases and J by 5 bases, and 16 bases separated the two germline ends. Germline V gene data show CDR1 as SGHNT and CDR2 as YENEEA. CDR3 protein: CASSPRSGSNNEQFF. The CDR3, as DNA: TGTGCCAGCAGCCCCCGGTCCGGGAGTAACAATGAGCAGTTCTTC.

The CDR3, as DNA: TGTGCCAGCAGACCGGGACTAGCGGGGGAGACCGGGGAGCTGTTTTTT. It is translated as CASRPGLAGETGELFF. This rearrangement joins TRBV11-2 to TRBJ2-2; 14 bases agree with TRBD2. Germline CDR1 SGHAT, CDR2 FQNNGV. Unmatched junction bases numbered 5, after V lost 6 bases and J lost 5 bases. This CDR3 is built from 16 residues.

CDR3: CAISEFQGNKADTQYF. The DNA of the CDR3 is TGTGCCATCAGTGAGTTTCAGGGGAATAAGGCAGATACGCAGTATTTT. This sequence joins TRBV10-3 and TRBJ2-3; D perhaps matches TRBD1 (6 bases). Germline CDR1 and CDR2: ENHRY and SYGVKD. CDR3 length: 16 residues. Trimming left V 1 base short and J 4 bases short, with 15 bases between.

V usage is TRBV19 and J usage is TRBJ1-2, with 10 positions matching TRBD1. The CDR3 sequence is 12 residues long. Germline V gene lookup returns CDR1 LNHDA and CDR2 SQIVND (reference sequence). The V and J ends lost 3 bases and 8 bases, in that order; junction bases with no gene match: 0. This CDR3 is CASSMGQGGYTF. The CDR3 bases are TGTGCCAGTAGTATGGGACAGGGGGGCTACACCTTC.

The chain employs TRBV27 and TRBJ2-7; 7 bases match TRBD2. CDR1 and CDR2 (germline): MNHEY, SMNVEV (reference sequence). V lost 8 bases to trimming and J lost 4 bases; unmatched junction nucleotides: 14. The CDR3 totals 15 residues. The CDR3 DNA sequence: TGTGCCAGCCGATTCGCAAGCGGGGCGACTTACGAGCAGTACTTC. Translation gives CASRFASGATYEQYF.

This clone has more than one count but fewer than ten. The V gene is TRBV29-1, the J gene TRBJ1-2, with TRBD1 matching 11 bases. This CDR3 comprises 13 residues. Germline CDR1 reads SQVTM; CDR2 reads ANQGSEA. The V and J ends lost 6 bases and 3 bases, in that order; junction bases with no gene match: 3. The CDR3 loop is CSVGTGGDYGYTF. CDR3 bases: TGCAGCGTCGGGACAGGGGGTGACTATGGCTACACCTTC.

The chain carries TRBV4-1 and TRBJ1-4; D uncertain. CDR1 is MGHRA and CDR2 is YSYEKL in the germline V gene. The CDR3 loop spans 16 amino acids. V was pared by 3 bases and J by 8 bases, with 19 bases between. DNA of the CDR3: TGCGCCAGCAGCCACCAGAGGTGGGTATCAAAGGAAAAACTGTTTTTT. This translates into CASSHQRWVSKEKLFF.

The rearrangement uses TRBV29-1 and TRBJ2-7, with TRBD1 matching 7 bases. Germline CDR1 is SQVTM and CDR2 is ANQGSEA. V gave up 6 bases and J gave up 6 bases; unmatched junction bases: 8. This CDR3 contains 12 residues. CDR3 nucleotides: TGCAGCGTCAAAAATACAGGGGCCGAGCAGTACTTC. Its protein is CSVKNTGAEQYF.

The J gene is TRBJ1-4, the V gene TRBV30; 7 bases agree with TRBD1. The CDR3 length is 15 residues. J lost 8 bases, V lost 0 bases, and 9 bases had no gene match. CDR1 is GTSNPN, CDR2 SVGIG, per germline (reference sequence). Here the CDR3 reads CAWSVRTGWKEKLFF. CDR3 sequence (DNA): TGTGCCTGGAGTGTCCGGACAGGATGGAAAGAAAAACTGTTTTTT.

V and J are TRBV11-2 and TRBJ2-1, with a weak D call TRBD1 (5 bases). The CDR3 is 13 residues long. V shed 5 bases and J shed 5 bases, with 10 bases lying between them. Per the germline V gene, CDR1 is SGHAT and CDR2 is FQNNGV. This chain's CDR3 is CASSRDRDNEQFF. The DNA of the CDR3 is TGTGCCAGCAGCCGAGACAGAGACAATGAGCAGTTCTTC.

This rearrangement joins TRBV11-2 to TRBJ1-6, with D unclear. The CDR3 loop spans 16 amino acids. Germline V CDR1 and CDR2: SGHAT, FQNNGV. The V end was cut by 1 base, the J end by 7 bases, with 14 bases between. The CDR3 loop is CASSLAPPGRNSPLHF. The CDR3 DNA reads TGTGCCAGCAGCTTAGCCCCGCCAGGCAGGAATTCACCCCTCCACTTT. Variable domain in full (rest from reference TRBV11-2 and TRBJ1-6): EAGVAQSPRYKIIEKRQSVAFWCNPISGHATLYWYQQILGQGPKLLIQFQNNGVVDDSQLPKDRFSAERLKGVDSTLKIQPAKLEDSAVYLCASSLAPPGRNSPLHFGNGTRLTVT.

This clone came up a few times. The rearrangement links TRBV29-1 to TRBJ1-3; D ambiguous. Germline assignment: CDR1 SQVTM and CDR2 ANQGSEA. This CDR3 has 13 amino acids. V dropped 7 bases and J dropped 2 bases, with 12 bases sitting between them. In nucleotides, the CDR3 is TGCAGCGCGGCCTCAGAGGCTGGAAACACCATATATTTT. Amino acid sequence: CSAASEAGNTIYF.

The chain joins TRBV15 to TRBJ2-7; 8 nucleotides match TRBD2. Germline CDR1 and CDR2: LNHNV and YYDKDF (reference sequence). The CDR3 consists of 13 residues. With 0 bases clipped from V and 7 bases from J, the junction kept 2 bases outside the gene matches. The CDR3 DNA reads as TGTGCCACCAGCAGAGAGAGACTAGCGGAGCAGTACTTC. It yields the protein CATSRERLAEQYF.

This chain uses TRBV5-1 with TRBJ2-5, with 16 bases that match TRBD2. The V gene's germline CDR1 is SGHRS and CDR2 YFSETQ. Germline trimming cut 3 bases from V and 5 bases from J; bases unmatched to any gene: 10. The CDR3 spans 18 residues. This CDR3 is CASSSGTSGGAGMETQYF. The CDR3 bases are TGCGCCAGCAGCTCAGGGACTAGCGGGGGGGCCGGGATGGAGACCCAGTACTTC.

The rearrangement uses TRBV19 and TRBJ1-1, with D possibly TRBD1 on 5 matching bases. Trimming pared 5 bases from V and 10 bases from J, leaving 26 bases between. CDR1 and CDR2 (germline): LNHDA, SQIVND (reference sequence). This CDR3 region has 16 residues. The DNA of the CDR3 is TGTGCCAGTAGTGTCGGACCAGGTGTGGGGGAGGTTACAGCTTTCTTT. Translating it yields CASSVGPGVGEVTAFF.

This chain joins TRBV6-1 and TRBJ1-2, with D tentatively TRBD1 (6 bases). CDR3 length: 15 residues. In germline, CDR1 is MNHNS, CDR2 SASEGT. The V gene lost 8 bases and the J gene lost 8 bases, with 24 bases spanning the gap. CDR3 residues: CASQRTTGSLFGYTF. In DNA form, the CDR3 reads TGTGCCAGCCAAAGAACCACAGGGTCTCTATTCGGCTACACCTTC.

The CDR3 reads CASSKLAGIETQYF. The CDR3 DNA is TGTGCCAGCAGTAAACTAGCGGGGATCGAGACCCAGTACTTC. The V and J genes are TRBV11-2 and TRBJ2-5; 10 bases are shared with TRBD2. The CDR3 covers 14 residues. The germline V gene has CDR1 SGHAT and CDR2 FQNNGV. The V gene end was trimmed by 6 bases and the J gene end by 5 bases; junction bases not matched to a gene: 6.

This clone was detected once. The rearrangement links TRBV13 to TRBJ1-5; TRBD1 is a possible D gene (6 bases). This CDR3 has 14 amino acids. CDR1 is PRHDT and CDR2 is FYEKMQ in the germline V gene (reference sequence). V was pared by 6 bases and J by 1 base, with 10 bases between. The CDR3 DNA reads as TGTGCCAGCAGTTCAGGGGACAGCAATCAGCCCCAGCATTTT. This encodes CASSSGDSNQPQHF.

The V call is TRBV2, the J call TRBJ1-4, with 9 bases fitting TRBD1. The CDR3 spans 18 residues. CDR1 is SNHLY and CDR2 is FYNNEI in the germline V gene. Trimming took 2 bases from V and 3 from J; bases not matched to a gene: 10. CDR3 sequence reads: CASSETGGYSLANEKLFF. The CDR3 coding sequence is TGTGCCAGCAGTGAAACAGGGGGCTATTCTTTGGCTAATGAAAAACTGTTTTTT.

This chain connects TRBV7-9 to TRBJ2-7; 8 nucleotides match TRBD2. Trimming took 3 bases from V and 0 from J; bases not matched to a gene: 4. Germline V lookup: CDR1 SEHNR, CDR2 FQNEAQ (reference sequence). CDR3 size: 15 residues. CDR3 residues: CASSLAGGSSYEQYF. CDR3 in DNA: TGTGCCAGCAGCTTGGCGGGGGGTAGCTCCTACGAGCAGTACTTC. Full variable domain (rest looked up from reference TRBV7-9 and TRBJ2-7): DTGVSQNPRHKITKRGQNVTFRCDPISEHNRLYWYRQTLGQGPEFLTYFQNEAQLEKSRLLSDRFSAERPKGSFSTLEIQRTEQGDSAMYLCASSLAGGSSYEQYFGPGTRLTVT.